This T cell receptor (beta chain) was retrieved from a study of T cells in women clearing cervical HPV infection. TCRdb keeps only in-frame clones here, not all; method: immunoSEQ multiplex PCR. Here the sample table reports about 33,000 clones. The CDR3 is 13 residues long. V was shortened by 2 bases and J by 2 bases, with 6 bases between the two germline ends. Germline values: CDR1 LNHDA, CDR2 SQIVND (reference sequence). Of note for this clone: The CDR3 end lies 3 residues beyond the end of the read and is filled in from the germline J gene.

The chain combines TRBV19 with TRBJ1-1; weak D call: TRBD1 (5 bases). The specimen was blood buffy coat. The source is a woman aged 18 to 75 with a cervical HPV16 infection that either progressed to CIN3+ or cleared (not recorded which). Incomplete CDR3 DNA: TGTGCCAGTAGTATAAGGGGTAACACTGAA. Translation gives CASSIRGNTE. The CDR3 in its entirety is CASSIRGNTEAFF.